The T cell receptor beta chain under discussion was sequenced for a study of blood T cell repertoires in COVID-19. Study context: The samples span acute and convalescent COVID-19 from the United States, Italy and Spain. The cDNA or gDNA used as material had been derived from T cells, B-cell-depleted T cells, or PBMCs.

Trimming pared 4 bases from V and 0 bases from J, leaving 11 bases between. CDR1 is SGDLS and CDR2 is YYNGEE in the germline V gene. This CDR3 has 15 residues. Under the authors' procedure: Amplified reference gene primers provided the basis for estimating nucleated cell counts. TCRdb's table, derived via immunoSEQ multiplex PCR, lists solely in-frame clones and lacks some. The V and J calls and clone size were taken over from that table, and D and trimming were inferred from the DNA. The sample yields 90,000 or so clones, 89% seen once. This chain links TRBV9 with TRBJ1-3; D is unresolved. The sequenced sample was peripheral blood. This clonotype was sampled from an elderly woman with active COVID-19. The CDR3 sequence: CASSQRALSGNTIYF. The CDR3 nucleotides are TGTGCCAGCAGCCAGAGGGCTCTCTCTGGAAACACCATATATTTT.